This is a list of T cell receptor beta chains from one sample in a study of T cells expressing NK-cell markers. Each CDR3 protein gets one entry in TCRdb, which reprocessed the 5' RACE reads and gives no DNA. The sample totals about 260,000 distinct CDR3 sequences; its top ten clones hold roughly 4.2%. Sequenced sample: blood T cells: a sorted CD56 or NKG2C T cell subset, CD4+ or CD8+ T cells, or bulk PBMC T cells (not recorded which). Receptors originate from a woman between 18 and 70 years old in good health. Both conserved end residues are part of each CDR3.

TRBV6-4,TRBJ2-3,CASSDQGTDTQYF
TRBV7-9,TRBJ2-3,CASSLGWAGSPDTQYF
TRBV20-1,TRBJ1-1,CSARPEELKAGLNTEAFF
TRBV12-3/TRBV12-4,TRBJ1-2,CASTPTQGSYGYTF
TRBV20-1,TRBJ1-2,CSARDAGGGYGYTF
TRBV7-3,TRBJ1-1,CASSLSSYTEAFF
TRBV7-2,TRBJ2-3,CASSVARGTDTQYF
TRBV12-3/TRBV12-4,TRBJ2-1,CASSSGLPSSYNEQFF
TRBV29-1,TRBJ1-1,CSVEAYGEAFF
TRBV9,TRBJ2-7,CASSAKAGTTEQYF
TRBV6-1,TRBJ2-3,CASSSRLKGGTDTQYF
TRBV20-1,TRBJ2-1,CSARIAGQGTYNEQFF
TRBV18,TRBJ1-1,CASSPTTGRHTEAFF
TRBV7-3,TRBJ2-1,CASSLKPSGEEFF
TRBV10-1,TRBJ2-2,CASSARGPNTGELFF
TRBV20-1,TRBJ2-7,CSASEPAGVDEQYF
TRBV29-1,TRBJ2-7,CSVVGDRNSYEQYF
TRBV10-3,TRBJ1-1,CAIGGVTGTGMNTEAFF
TRBV12-3/TRBV12-4,TRBJ2-3,CASSQYGPSGIVADTQYF
TRBV12-3/TRBV12-4,TRBJ1-2,CASRPGQGSGGYTF
TRBV7-3,TRBJ2-1,CASSFSTVGVNEQFF
TRBV3-1,TRBJ2-7,CASSQGFGASSYEQYF
TRBV20-1,TRBJ2-1,CSATAGGRYNEQFF
TRBV7-8,TRBJ2-3,CASSFTYSGRKGDTQYF
TRBV15,TRBJ1-4,CATSRVSGYNEKLFF
TRBV20-1,TRBJ2-1,CSASSSRSSYNEQFF
TRBV28,TRBJ2-6,CASSLVSPGANVLTF
TRBV11-2,TRBJ1-4,CASSSTGEPLFF
TRBV11-2,TRBJ1-5,CASSLGVQPQHF
TRBV5-1,TRBJ2-7,CASSLDGRATYEQYF
TRBV5-1,TRBJ2-3,CASSRPTDTQYF
TRBV12-3/TRBV12-4,TRBJ2-4,CASSFASVQYF
TRBV7-3,TRBJ2-7,CASSLLAHYEQYF
TRBV6-1,TRBJ2-4,CASSERRGDGIQYF
TRBV20-1,TRBJ1-5,CSATRAGAGQPQHF
TRBV5-6,TRBJ1-4,CASSLAGDEKLFF
TRBV20-1,TRBJ2-5,CSARDSRGRQETQYF
TRBV20-1,TRBJ2-7,CTMLEGGSKNYEQYF
TRBV5-1,TRBJ1-4,CASSSSGTGNEKLFF
TRBV7-8,TRBJ2-4,CASSLIPGNIQYF
TRBV30,TRBJ2-1,CAWSVLSGKHEQFF
TRBV4-3,TRBJ2-1,CASSLDERKIYNEQFF
TRBV25-1,TRBJ1-6,CASSMVGYNSPLHF
TRBV4-1,TRBJ1-2,CASSQSGPRGYTF
TRBV7-2,TRBJ2-3,CASSRDRLTDTQYF
TRBV5-1,TRBJ1-1,CASSPNRGNTEAFF
TRBV5-1,TRBJ2-1,CASRSGPDNEQFF
TRBV5-1,TRBJ1-6,CASSFQGVDNSPLHF
TRBV28,TRBJ2-4,CASKGGAVGAKNIQYF
TRBV23-1,TRBJ2-3,CARADQQDTQYF
TRBV20-1,TRBJ2-3,CRAPPWRGRADTQYF
TRBV19,TRBJ2-4,CASSSTGGAGKNIQYF
TRBV6-5,TRBJ2-5,CASSSPRGSVSVAQYF
TRBV7-9,TRBJ1-2,CAGLPASRGGYTF
TRBV6-2/TRBV6-3,TRBJ2-7,CASSFRLAGLVEQYF
TRBV10-3,TRBJ2-3,CAISTGQMADTQYF
TRBV9,TRBJ2-2,CASSVATPNTGELFF